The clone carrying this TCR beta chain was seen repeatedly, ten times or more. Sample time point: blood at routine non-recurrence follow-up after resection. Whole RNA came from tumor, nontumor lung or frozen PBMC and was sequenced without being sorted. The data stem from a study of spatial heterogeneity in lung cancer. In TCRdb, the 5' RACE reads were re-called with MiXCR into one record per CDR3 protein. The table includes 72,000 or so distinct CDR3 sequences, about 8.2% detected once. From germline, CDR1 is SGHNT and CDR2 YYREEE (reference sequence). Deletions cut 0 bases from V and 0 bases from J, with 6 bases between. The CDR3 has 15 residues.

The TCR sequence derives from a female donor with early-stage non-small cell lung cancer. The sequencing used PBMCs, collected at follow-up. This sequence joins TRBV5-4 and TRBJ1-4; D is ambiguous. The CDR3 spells CASSLGGTTNEKLFF. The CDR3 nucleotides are TGTGCCAGCAGCTTGGGAGGAACAACTAATGAAAAACTGTTTTTT. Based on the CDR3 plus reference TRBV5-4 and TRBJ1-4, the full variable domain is ETGVTQSPTHLIKTRGQQVTLRCSSQSGHNTVSWYQQALGQGPQFIFQYYREEENGRGNFPPRFSGLQFPNYSSELNVNALELDDSALYLCASSLGGTTNEKLFFGSGTQLSVL.